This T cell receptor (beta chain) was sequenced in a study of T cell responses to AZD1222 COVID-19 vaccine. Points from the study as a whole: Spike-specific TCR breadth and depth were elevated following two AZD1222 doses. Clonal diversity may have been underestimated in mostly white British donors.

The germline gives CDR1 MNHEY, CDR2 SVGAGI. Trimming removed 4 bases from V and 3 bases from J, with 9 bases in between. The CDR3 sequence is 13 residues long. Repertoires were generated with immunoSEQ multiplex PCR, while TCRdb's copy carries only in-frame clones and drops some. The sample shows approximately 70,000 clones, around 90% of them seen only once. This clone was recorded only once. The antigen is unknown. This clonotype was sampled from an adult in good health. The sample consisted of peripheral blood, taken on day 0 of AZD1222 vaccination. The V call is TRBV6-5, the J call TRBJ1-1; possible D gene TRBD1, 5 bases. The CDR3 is CASSSDIHTEAFF. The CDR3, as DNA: TGTGCCAGCAGTTCGGACATCCACACTGAAGCTTTCTTT.